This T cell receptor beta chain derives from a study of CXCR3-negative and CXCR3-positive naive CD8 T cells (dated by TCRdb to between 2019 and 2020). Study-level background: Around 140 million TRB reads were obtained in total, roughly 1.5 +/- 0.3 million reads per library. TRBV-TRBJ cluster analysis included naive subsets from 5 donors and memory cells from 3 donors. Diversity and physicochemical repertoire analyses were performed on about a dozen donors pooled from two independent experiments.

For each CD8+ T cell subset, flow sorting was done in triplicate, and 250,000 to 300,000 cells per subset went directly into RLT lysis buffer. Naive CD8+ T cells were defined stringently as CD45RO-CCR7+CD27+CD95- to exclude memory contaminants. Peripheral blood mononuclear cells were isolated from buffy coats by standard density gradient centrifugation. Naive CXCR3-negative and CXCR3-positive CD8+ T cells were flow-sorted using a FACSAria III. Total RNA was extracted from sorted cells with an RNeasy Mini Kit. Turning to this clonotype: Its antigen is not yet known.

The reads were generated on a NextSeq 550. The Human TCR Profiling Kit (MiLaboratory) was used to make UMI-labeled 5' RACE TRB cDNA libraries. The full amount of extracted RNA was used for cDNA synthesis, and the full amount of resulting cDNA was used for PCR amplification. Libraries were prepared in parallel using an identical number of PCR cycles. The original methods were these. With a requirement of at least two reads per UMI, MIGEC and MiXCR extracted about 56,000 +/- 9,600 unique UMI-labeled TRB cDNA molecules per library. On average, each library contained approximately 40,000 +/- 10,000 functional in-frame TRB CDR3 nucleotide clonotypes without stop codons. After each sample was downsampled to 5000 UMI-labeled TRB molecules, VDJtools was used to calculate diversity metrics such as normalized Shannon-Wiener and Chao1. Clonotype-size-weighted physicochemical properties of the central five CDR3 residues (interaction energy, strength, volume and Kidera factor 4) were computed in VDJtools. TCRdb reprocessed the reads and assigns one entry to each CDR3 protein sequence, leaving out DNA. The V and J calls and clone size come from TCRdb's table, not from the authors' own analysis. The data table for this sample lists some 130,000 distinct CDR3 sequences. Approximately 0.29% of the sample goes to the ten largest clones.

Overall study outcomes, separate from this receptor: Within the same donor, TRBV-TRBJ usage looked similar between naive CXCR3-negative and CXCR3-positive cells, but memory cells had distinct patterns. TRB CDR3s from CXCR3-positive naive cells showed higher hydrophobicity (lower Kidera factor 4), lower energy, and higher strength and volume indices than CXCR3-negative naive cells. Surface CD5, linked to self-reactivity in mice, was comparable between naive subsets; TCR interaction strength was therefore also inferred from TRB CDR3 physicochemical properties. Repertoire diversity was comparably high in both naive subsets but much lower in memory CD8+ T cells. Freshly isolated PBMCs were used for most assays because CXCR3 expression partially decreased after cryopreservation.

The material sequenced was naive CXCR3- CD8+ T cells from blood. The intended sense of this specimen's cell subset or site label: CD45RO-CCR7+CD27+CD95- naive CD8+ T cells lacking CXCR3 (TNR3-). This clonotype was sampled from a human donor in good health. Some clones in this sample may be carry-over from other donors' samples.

The CDR3 in this case is CASSSRVPGNQPQHF. The V and J segments used are TRBV7-8 and TRBJ1-5; as DNA is missing, the TRBD1 call by TCRdb cannot be tested. Looking up the germline V gene yields CDR1 SGHVS and CDR2 FQNEAQ. From the cysteine through the phenylalanine, the CDR3 covers 15 amino acids. A DNA sequence was not provided.